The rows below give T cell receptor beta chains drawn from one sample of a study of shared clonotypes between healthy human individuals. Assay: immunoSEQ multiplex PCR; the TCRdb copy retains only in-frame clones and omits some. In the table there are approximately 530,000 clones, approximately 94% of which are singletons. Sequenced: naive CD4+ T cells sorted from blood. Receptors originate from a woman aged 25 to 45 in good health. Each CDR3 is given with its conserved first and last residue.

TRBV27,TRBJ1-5,CASKGEYSNQPQHF
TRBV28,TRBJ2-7,CASSLAGLYEQYF
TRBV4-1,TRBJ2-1,CASSRPRTSELGEQFF
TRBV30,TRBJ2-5,CAWSVVEGETQYF
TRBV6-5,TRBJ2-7,CASSYGTPSLYEQYF
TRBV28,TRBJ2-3,CASSPPDSTDTQYF
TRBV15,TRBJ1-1,CATSRPGTGGLEAFF
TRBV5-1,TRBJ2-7,CASSLAVRGLDEQYF
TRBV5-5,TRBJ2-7,CASSLAGPQGSEQYF
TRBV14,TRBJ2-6,CASSQGPSGRSGANVLTF
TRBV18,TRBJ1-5,CASSPTGQGRNQPQHF
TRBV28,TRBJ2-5,CASSLGGRPLGVTQYF
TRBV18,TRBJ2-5,CASSPLGTSGVGRTQYF
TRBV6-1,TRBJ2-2,CASRSGTANTGELFF
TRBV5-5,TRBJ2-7,CASSPLAGWYEQYF
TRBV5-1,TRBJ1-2,CASSLEWTVYGYTF
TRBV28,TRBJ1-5,CASSLGASGQPQHF